Listed below are T cell receptor beta chains from one sample, sequenced in a study of early T cells in non-severe SARS-CoV-2 infection. TCRdb fed the 5' RACE reads into MiXCR, producing one record per CDR3 protein. The sample records roughly 35,000 distinct CDR3 sequences, approximately 6.9% being singletons. The sequenced material came from whole blood. The receptors derive from an adult who was a healthcare worker with PCR-confirmed SARS-CoV-2 infection or an uninfected control (not recorded which). The CDR3 runs from the conserved cysteine through the conserved F or W. Fields, in order: clone size, V gene, J gene, D gene, CDR3 protein, CDR3 DNA. D genes are given only for firm matches. Some rows have no size entry. The others give once, few or many, or a class for an expanded clone.

clone size: many; V gene: TRBV4-1; J gene: TRBJ2-2; D gene: -; CDR3 protein: CASSQVGTGELFF; CDR3 DNA: TGCGCCAGCAGCCAAGTGGGGACCGGGGAGCTGTTTTTT
clone size: few; V gene: TRBV11-2; J gene: TRBJ2-7; D gene: -; CDR3 protein: CASSLPYGGLGEQYF; CDR3 DNA: TGTGCCAGCAGCCTCCCCTACGGGGGGCTTGGCGAGCAGTACTTC
clone size: -; V gene: TRBV10-1; J gene: TRBJ1-2; D gene: -; CDR3 protein: CASSPGLDYGYTF; CDR3 DNA: TGCGCCAGCAGCCCCGGGCTTGACTATGGCTACACCTTC
clone size: many; V gene: TRBV30; J gene: TRBJ2-1; D gene: TRBD2; CDR3 protein: CAWSVIELAGTEQFF; CDR3 DNA: TGTGCCTGGAGTGTTATCGAACTAGCGGGAACTGAGCAGTTCTTC
clone size: many; V gene: TRBV12-3/TRBV12-4; J gene: TRBJ1-5; D gene: -; CDR3 protein: CASSLDGDGNQPQHF; CDR3 DNA: TGTGCCAGCAGTTTAGACGGCGACGGCAATCAGCCCCAGCATTTT
clone size: -; V gene: TRBV28; J gene: TRBJ2-2; D gene: TRBD1; CDR3 protein: CASQSGTGVTGELFF; CDR3 DNA: TGTGCCAGCCAATCCGGGACAGGGGTCACCGGGGAGCTGTTTTTT
clone size: many; V gene: TRBV4-1; J gene: TRBJ2-1; D gene: TRBD2; CDR3 protein: CASSQPGLAPNEQFF; CDR3 DNA: TGCGCCAGCAGCCAACCGGGACTAGCCCCCAATGAGCAGTTCTTC
clone size: many; V gene: TRBV27; J gene: TRBJ2-5; D gene: -; CDR3 protein: CASQGRGLGKEEETQYF; CDR3 DNA: TGTGCCAGCCAGGGCAGGGGCCTCGGCAAAGAGGAAGAGACCCAGTACTTC
clone size: many; V gene: TRBV5-1; J gene: TRBJ1-3; D gene: -; CDR3 protein: CASSSSTGNTIYF; CDR3 DNA: TGCGCCAGCTCCTCCTCCACTGGAAACACCATATATTTT
clone size: -; V gene: TRBV29-1; J gene: TRBJ1-5; D gene: -; CDR3 protein: CSAGTTDQPQHF; CDR3 DNA: TGCAGCGCGGGGACAACGGATCAGCCCCAGCATTTT
clone size: -; V gene: TRBV18; J gene: TRBJ2-1; D gene: TRBD2; CDR3 protein: CASSPGLAGVSNEQFF; CDR3 DNA: TGTGCCAGCTCACCCGGCCTAGCGGGAGTCTCCAATGAGCAGTTCTTC
clone size: many; V gene: TRBV25-1; J gene: TRBJ1-1; D gene: TRBD1; CDR3 protein: CASSAIDRDMNTEAFF; CDR3 DNA: TGTGCCAGCAGTGCGATAGACAGGGACATGAACACTGAAGCTTTCTTT
clone size: many; V gene: TRBV7-6; J gene: TRBJ2-1; D gene: -; CDR3 protein: CASSLTGYNEQFF; CDR3 DNA: TGTGCCAGCAGCTTGACAGGCTACAATGAGCAGTTCTTC
clone size: many; V gene: TRBV19; J gene: TRBJ2-2; D gene: -; CDR3 protein: CASSPERLGTGELFF; CDR3 DNA: TGTGCCAGTAGTCCCGAGCGTTTAGGCACCGGGGAGCTGTTTTTT
clone size: medium-sized; V gene: TRBV4-1; J gene: TRBJ2-7; D gene: -; CDR3 protein: CASSQQANQVFYEQYF; CDR3 DNA: TGCGCCAGCAGCCAACAAGCAAATCAGGTATTCTACGAGCAGTACTTC
clone size: medium-sized; V gene: TRBV6-4; J gene: TRBJ2-1; D gene: TRBD2; CDR3 protein: CASSEGGGSGSGEQFF; CDR3 DNA: TGTGCCAGCAGTGAGGGCGGCGGGAGCGGGAGTGGTGAGCAGTTCTTC
clone size: -; V gene: TRBV28; J gene: TRBJ2-2; D gene: TRBD1; CDR3 protein: CASRRQGTLTGELFF; CDR3 DNA: TGTGCCAGCAGAAGACAGGGGACTCTCACCGGGGAGCTGTTTTTT
clone size: many; V gene: TRBV11-3; J gene: TRBJ2-5; D gene: -; CDR3 protein: CASSLADSQETQYF; CDR3 DNA: TGTGCCAGCAGCTTAGCGGATTCTCAAGAGACCCAGTACTTC
clone size: many; V gene: TRBV28; J gene: TRBJ2-1; D gene: -; CDR3 protein: CASSPPSLATLIQHNEQFF; CDR3 DNA: TGTGCCAGCAGTCCCCCGTCTCTAGCGACCCTCATACAACACAATGAGCAGTTCTTC
clone size: many; V gene: TRBV12-3/TRBV12-4; J gene: TRBJ1-4; D gene: -; CDR3 protein: CASSLLMWGQADEKLFF; CDR3 DNA: TGTGCCAGCAGTTTACTGATGTGGGGGCAGGCTGATGAAAAACTGTTTTTT
clone size: many; V gene: TRBV6-1; J gene: TRBJ2-6; D gene: -; CDR3 protein: CASSAGTGSGANVLTF; CDR3 DNA: TGTGCCAGCAGTGCCGGGACGGGCTCTGGGGCCAACGTCCTGACTTTC
clone size: many; V gene: TRBV12-3/TRBV12-4; J gene: TRBJ1-4; D gene: TRBD1; CDR3 protein: CASSAQGDVHEKLFF; CDR3 DNA: TGTGCCAGCAGTGCCCAGGGGGACGTGCATGAAAAACTGTTTTTT
clone size: few; V gene: TRBV27; J gene: TRBJ1-1; D gene: -; CDR3 protein: CASQTVWTAKEGTEAFF; CDR3 DNA: TGTGCCAGCCAGACTGTCTGGACAGCTAAGGAGGGCACTGAAGCTTTCTTT
clone size: many; V gene: TRBV3-1; J gene: TRBJ1-6; D gene: -; CDR3 protein: CASSQDRFAGRGSPLHF; CDR3 DNA: TGTGCCAGCAGCCAAGATCGGTTCGCGGGGCGCGGCTCACCCCTCCACTTT
clone size: many; V gene: TRBV7-3; J gene: TRBJ2-7; D gene: TRBD2; CDR3 protein: CASSPSGLSYEQYF; CDR3 DNA: TGTGCCAGCAGCCCCTCGGGACTATCCTACGAGCAGTACTTC
clone size: many; V gene: TRBV29-1; J gene: TRBJ2-7; D gene: -; CDR3 protein: CSVGGEGVRVPYEQYF; CDR3 DNA: TGCAGCGTTGGGGGTGAGGGTGTCAGGGTCCCCTACGAGCAGTACTTC
clone size: -; V gene: TRBV7-8; J gene: TRBJ2-3; D gene: -; CDR3 protein: CASSLVLRRGPDTQYF; CDR3 DNA: TGTGCCAGCAGCTTAGTTCTCAGGCGGGGGCCAGATACGCAGTATTTT
clone size: many; V gene: TRBV9; J gene: TRBJ2-4; D gene: TRBD1; CDR3 protein: CASSGQGAVKNIQYF; CDR3 DNA: TGTGCCAGCAGCGGACAGGGGGCGGTCAAAAACATTCAGTACTTC
clone size: -; V gene: TRBV28; J gene: TRBJ2-7; D gene: -; CDR3 protein: CASSRGLSYEQYF; CDR3 DNA: TGTGCCAGCAGCCGGGGACTCTCCTACGAGCAGTACTTC
clone size: many; V gene: TRBV5-1; J gene: TRBJ2-1; D gene: TRBD2; CDR3 protein: CASSLDISGGMEQFF; CDR3 DNA: TGCGCCAGCAGCTTGGATATTAGCGGGGGGATGGAGCAGTTCTTC
clone size: few; V gene: TRBV4-1; J gene: TRBJ2-5; D gene: -; CDR3 protein: CASSQATGTLMGETQYF; CDR3 DNA: TGCGCCAGCAGCCAAGCGACAGGGACTTTAATGGGAGAGACCCAGTACTTC
clone size: many; V gene: TRBV6-5; J gene: TRBJ2-3; D gene: -; CDR3 protein: CASSYSGSNTDTQYF; CDR3 DNA: TGTGCCAGCAGTTACTCCGGGTCAAACACAGATACGCAGTATTTT
clone size: -; V gene: TRBV3-1; J gene: TRBJ2-3; D gene: -; CDR3 protein: CASSQASDSTDTQYF; CDR3 DNA: TGTGCCAGCAGCCAAGCCTCAGACTCCACAGATACGCAGTATTTT
clone size: once; V gene: TRBV6-5; J gene: TRBJ1-2; D gene: TRBD1; CDR3 protein: CASSLGGQGYGYTF; CDR3 DNA: TGTGCCAGCAGTCTCGGAGGACAGGGGTATGGCTACACCTTC
clone size: many; V gene: TRBV2; J gene: TRBJ1-5; D gene: -; CDR3 protein: CASRWEGDQPQHF; CDR3 DNA: TGTGCCAGCAGGTGGGAGGGGGACCAGCCCCAGCATTTT
clone size: many; V gene: TRBV24-1; J gene: TRBJ2-3; D gene: -; CDR3 protein: CATSESTDTQYF; CDR3 DNA: TGTGCCACCAGTGAGTCAACAGATACGCAGTATTTT
clone size: few; V gene: TRBV27; J gene: TRBJ1-2; D gene: -; CDR3 protein: CASSPGQGKYGYTF; CDR3 DNA: TGTGCCAGCAGTCCTGGGCAGGGGAAGTATGGCTACACCTTC
clone size: many; V gene: TRBV9; J gene: TRBJ2-1; D gene: -; CDR3 protein: CASSVAGYEQFF; CDR3 DNA: TGTGCCAGCAGCGTAGCAGGGTATGAGCAGTTCTTC
clone size: many; V gene: TRBV20-1; J gene: TRBJ1-1; D gene: -; CDR3 protein: CSSRQGTRNTEAFF; CDR3 DNA: TGCAGTTCGAGGCAGGGAACGAGAAACACTGAAGCTTTCTTT
clone size: many; V gene: TRBV30; J gene: TRBJ2-3; D gene: -; CDR3 protein: CAWSVPGSALKYF; CDR3 DNA: TGTGCCTGGAGTGTACCCGGCAGCGCACTCAAGTATTTT
clone size: many; V gene: TRBV5-1; J gene: TRBJ1-5; D gene: TRBD1; CDR3 protein: CASSWGQGSNQPQHF; CDR3 DNA: TGCGCCAGCAGCTGGGGACAGGGGTCCAATCAGCCCCAGCATTTT
clone size: -; V gene: TRBV5-6; J gene: TRBJ2-1; D gene: -; CDR3 protein: CASSLAGTNNEQFF; CDR3 DNA: TGTGCCAGCAGCTTGGCGGGGACGAACAATGAGCAGTTCTTC
clone size: many; V gene: TRBV19; J gene: TRBJ2-1; D gene: -; CDR3 protein: CASSIEGTANEQFF; CDR3 DNA: TGTGCCAGTAGTATAGAGGGGACCGCGAATGAGCAGTTCTTC
clone size: many; V gene: TRBV6-1; J gene: TRBJ2-7; D gene: -; CDR3 protein: CASSVRPDTVGEQYF; CDR3 DNA: TGTGCCAGCAGTGTCCGCCCGGACACGGTGGGGGAGCAGTACTTC
clone size: -; V gene: TRBV7-9; J gene: TRBJ2-2; D gene: -; CDR3 protein: CASSWSAGELFF; CDR3 DNA: TGTGCCAGCAGCTGGAGTGCCGGGGAGCTGTTTTTT
clone size: -; V gene: TRBV7-8; J gene: TRBJ2-7; D gene: TRBD2; CDR3 protein: CASSLTSGSQSSYEQYF; CDR3 DNA: TGTGCCAGCAGCCTGACTAGCGGGAGCCAGAGCTCCTACGAGCAGTACTTC